This T cell receptor beta chain was identified in a study of shared clonotypes between healthy human individuals. About this clone: Antigen unknown. Other DNA variants within this sample encode the same CDR3.

Profiled with immunoSEQ multiplex PCR; TCRdb holds only in-frame clones, not every one. The sample includes 550,000 to 850,000 clones, 74% of them seen just once. Splitting of CD4+ cells produced CD45RA+ naive and CD45RA-negative memory subsets. V dropped 1 base and J dropped 1 base, with 10 bases sitting between them. CDR1 is SGHRS and CDR2 is YFSETQ in the germline V gene. The CDR3 has 15 residues. Study-level findings and limits: Generation of non-shared clonotypes was less probable than generation of clonotypes shared by all four donors.

The clonotype was recovered from a woman in her 30s in good health. The chain has TRBV5-1 and TRBJ2-3; D is perhaps TRBD2 (6 bases). The sequencing sample was made of memory CD4+ T cells sorted from blood. The subset is: CD45RA-negative fraction. CDR3: CASSLYGRGTDTQYF. CDR3 in DNA: TGCGCCAGCAGCTTGTACGGGAGAGGCACAGATACGCAGTATTTT.